This T cell receptor (beta chain) was obtained from a study of T cell responses to AZD1222 COVID-19 vaccine. Per the germline V gene, CDR1 is MDHEN and CDR2 is SYDVKM. V lost 7 bases and J lost 10, with 17 bases in between. This CDR3 comprises 13 residues. Method: immunoSEQ multiplex PCR; TCRdb's copy keeps in-frame clones and lacks some. The sample contains over 60,000 clones, 88% of which appear only once. The chain carries TRBV28 and TRBJ2-1; D is ambiguous. This receptor was identified in an adult who received the MenACWY meningococcal vaccine as a control. The sample in question was peripheral blood, obtained 28 days after the second dose of the MenACWY control vaccine. CDR3 residues: CASTPGPLREQFF. The CDR3 DNA reads TGTGCCAGCACTCCTGGCCCACTGAGGGAGCAGTTCTTC.